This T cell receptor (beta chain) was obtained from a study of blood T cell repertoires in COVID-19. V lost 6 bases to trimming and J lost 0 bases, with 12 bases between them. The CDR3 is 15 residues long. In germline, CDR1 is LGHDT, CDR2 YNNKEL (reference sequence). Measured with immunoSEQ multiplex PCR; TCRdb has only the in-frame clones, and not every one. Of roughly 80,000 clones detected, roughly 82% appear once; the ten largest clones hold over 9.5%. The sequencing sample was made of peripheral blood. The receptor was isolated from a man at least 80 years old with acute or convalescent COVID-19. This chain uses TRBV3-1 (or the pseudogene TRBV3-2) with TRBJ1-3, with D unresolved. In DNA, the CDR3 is TGTGCCAGCAGGGAGACGGGGAGCTCTGGAAACACCATATATTTT. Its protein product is CASRETGSSGNTIYF.